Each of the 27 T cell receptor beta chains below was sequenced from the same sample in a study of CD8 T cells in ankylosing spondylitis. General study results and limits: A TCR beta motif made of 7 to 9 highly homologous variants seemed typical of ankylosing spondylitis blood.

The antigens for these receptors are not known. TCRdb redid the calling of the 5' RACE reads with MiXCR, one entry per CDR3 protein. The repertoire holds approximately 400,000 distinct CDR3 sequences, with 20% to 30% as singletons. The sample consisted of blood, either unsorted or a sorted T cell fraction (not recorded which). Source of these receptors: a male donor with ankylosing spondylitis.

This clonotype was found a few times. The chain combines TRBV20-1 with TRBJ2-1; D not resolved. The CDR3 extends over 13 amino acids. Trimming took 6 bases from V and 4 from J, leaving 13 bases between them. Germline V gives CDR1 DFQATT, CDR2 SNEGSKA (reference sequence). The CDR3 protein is CSAGFSGYNEQFF. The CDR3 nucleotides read TGCAGTGCCGGTTTTTCCGGATACAATGAGCAGTTCTTC.

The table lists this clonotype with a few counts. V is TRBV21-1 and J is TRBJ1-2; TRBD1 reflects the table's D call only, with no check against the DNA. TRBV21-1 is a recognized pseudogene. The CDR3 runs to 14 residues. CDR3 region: CASSNPLMGGGYTF. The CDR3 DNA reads TGTGCCAGCAGCAACCCTCTAATGGGGGGTGGCTACACCTTC.

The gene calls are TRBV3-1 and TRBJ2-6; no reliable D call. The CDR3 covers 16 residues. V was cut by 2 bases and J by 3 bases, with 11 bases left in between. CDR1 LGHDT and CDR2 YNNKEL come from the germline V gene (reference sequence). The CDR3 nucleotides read TGTGCCAGCAGCCAAAGTTCTGTGATTGGGGCCAACGTCCTGACTTTC. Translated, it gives CASSQSSVIGANVLTF.

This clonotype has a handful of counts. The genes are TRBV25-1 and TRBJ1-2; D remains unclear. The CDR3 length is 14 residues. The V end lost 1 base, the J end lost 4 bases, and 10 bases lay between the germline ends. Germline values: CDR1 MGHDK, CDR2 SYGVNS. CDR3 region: CASSESQDLYGYTF. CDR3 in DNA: TGTGCCAGCAGTGAATCTCAGGATCTCTATGGCTACACCTTC.

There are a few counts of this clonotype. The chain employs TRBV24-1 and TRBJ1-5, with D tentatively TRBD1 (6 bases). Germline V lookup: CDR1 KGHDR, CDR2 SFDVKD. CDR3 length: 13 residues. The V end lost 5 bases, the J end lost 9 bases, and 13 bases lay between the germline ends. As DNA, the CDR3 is TGTGCCACCAGTGCCACAGGGAGGTTGCCCCAGCATTTT. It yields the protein CATSATGRLPQHF.

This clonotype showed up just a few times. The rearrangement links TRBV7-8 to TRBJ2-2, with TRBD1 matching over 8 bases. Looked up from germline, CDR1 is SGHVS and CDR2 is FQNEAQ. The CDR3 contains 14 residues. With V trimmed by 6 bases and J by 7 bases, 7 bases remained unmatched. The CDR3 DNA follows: TGTGCCAGCAGTTGGACAGGGAGAAGCGGGGAGCTGTTTTTT. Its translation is CASSWTGRSGELFF.

The CDR3 DNA reads TGCGCCAGCAGCTCTAGGGGCTCGGGGGGCAATGAGCAGTTCTTC. Translating gives CASSSRGSGGNEQFF. The V and J genes are TRBV5-1 and TRBJ2-1; 7 bases are a match to TRBD2. After removal of 3 bases from V and 6 bases from J, the junction contained 9 bases not matched to a gene. This CDR3 spans 15 amino acids. CDR1 is SGHRS, CDR2 YFSETQ, per germline.

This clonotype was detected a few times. CDR3 sequence: CASSHRGRSEQPQHF. The CDR3 DNA reads as TGTGCCAGCAGTCACAGGGGGCGTTCGGAGCAGCCCCAGCATTTT. The chain has TRBV12-3 or TRBV12-4 and TRBJ1-5; 9 bases map to TRBD1. The CDR3 is 15 amino acids. V dropped 5 bases and J dropped 7; count of bases not matched to a gene: 9.

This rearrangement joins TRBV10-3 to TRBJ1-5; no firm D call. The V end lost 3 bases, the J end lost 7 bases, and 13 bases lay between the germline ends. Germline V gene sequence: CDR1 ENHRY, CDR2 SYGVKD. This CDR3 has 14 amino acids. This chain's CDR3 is CAISDSRTGQPQHF. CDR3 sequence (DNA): TGTGCCATCAGTGACAGCAGAACCGGGCAGCCCCAGCATTTT.

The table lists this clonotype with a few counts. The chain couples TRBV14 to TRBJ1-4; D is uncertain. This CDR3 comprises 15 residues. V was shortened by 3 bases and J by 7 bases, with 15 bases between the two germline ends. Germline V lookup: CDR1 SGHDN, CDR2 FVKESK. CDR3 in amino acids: CASSQTGPPSEKLFF. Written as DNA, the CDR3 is TGTGCCAGCAGCCAGACCGGGCCCCCTTCTGAAAAACTGTTTTTT. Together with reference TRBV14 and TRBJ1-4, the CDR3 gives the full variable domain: EAGVTQFPSHSVIEKGQTVTLRCDPISGHDNLYWYRRVMGKEIKFLLHFVKESKQDESGMPNNRFLAERTGGTYSTLKVQPAELEDSGVYFCASSQTGPPSEKLFFGSGTQLSVL.

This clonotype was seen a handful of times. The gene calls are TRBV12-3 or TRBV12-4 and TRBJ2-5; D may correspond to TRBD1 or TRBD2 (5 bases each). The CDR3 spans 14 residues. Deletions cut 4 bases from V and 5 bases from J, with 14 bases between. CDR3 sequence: CASSSGASRETQYF. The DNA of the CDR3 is TGTGCCAGCAGTTCCGGGGCCTCCAGGGAGACCCAGTACTTC.

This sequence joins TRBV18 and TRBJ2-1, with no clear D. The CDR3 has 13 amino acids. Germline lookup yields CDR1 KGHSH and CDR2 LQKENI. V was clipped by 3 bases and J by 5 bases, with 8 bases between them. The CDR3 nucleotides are TGTGCCAGCTCACCTCAGACCAACAATGAGCAGTTCTTC. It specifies CASSPQTNNEQFF.

The DNA of the CDR3 is TGTGCCAGCAGCCTGGCGGTGACTAGCGGGAACGAGCAGTACTTC. It codes for CASSLAVTSGNEQYF. The rearrangement uses TRBV3-1 and TRBJ2-7; 11 bases agree with TRBD2. V shed 4 bases and J 5 bases; nucleotides not matched to a gene: 7. This CDR3 comprises 15 residues. Germline V gives CDR1 LGHDT, CDR2 YNNKEL (reference sequence).

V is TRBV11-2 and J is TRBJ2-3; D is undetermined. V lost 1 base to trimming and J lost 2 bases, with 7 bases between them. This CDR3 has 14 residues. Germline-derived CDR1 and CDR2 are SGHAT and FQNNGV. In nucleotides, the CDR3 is TGTGCCAGCAGCTTAGCGTGGGCCACAGATACGCAGTATTTT. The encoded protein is CASSLAWATDTQYF.

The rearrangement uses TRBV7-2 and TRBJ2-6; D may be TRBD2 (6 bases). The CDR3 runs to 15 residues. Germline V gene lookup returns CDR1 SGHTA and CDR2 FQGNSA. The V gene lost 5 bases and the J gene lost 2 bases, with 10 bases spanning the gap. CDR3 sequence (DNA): TGTGCCAGCAGCAGAGGGGAGGCTGGGGCCAACGTCCTGACTTTC. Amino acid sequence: CASSRGEAGANVLTF.

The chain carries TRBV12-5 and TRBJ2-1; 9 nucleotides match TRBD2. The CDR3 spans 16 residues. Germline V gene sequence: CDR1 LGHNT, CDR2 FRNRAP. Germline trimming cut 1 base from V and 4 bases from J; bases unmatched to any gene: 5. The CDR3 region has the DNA TGTGCTAGTGGTTTGGCTCTAGCGGGAACATACAATGAGCAGTTCTTC. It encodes CASGLALAGTYNEQFF.

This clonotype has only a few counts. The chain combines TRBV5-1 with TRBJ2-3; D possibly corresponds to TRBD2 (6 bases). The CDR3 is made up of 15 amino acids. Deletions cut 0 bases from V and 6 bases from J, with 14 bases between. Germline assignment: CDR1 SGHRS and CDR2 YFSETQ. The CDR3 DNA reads TGCGCCAGCAGCTTGGGGGACTCTACCATGGATACGCAGTATTTT. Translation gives CASSLGDSTMDTQYF.

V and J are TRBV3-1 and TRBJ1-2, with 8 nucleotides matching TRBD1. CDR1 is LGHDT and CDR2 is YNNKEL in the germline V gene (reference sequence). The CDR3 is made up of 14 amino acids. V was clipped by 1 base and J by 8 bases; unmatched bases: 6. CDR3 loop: CASSQVGQGNGYTF. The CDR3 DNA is TGTGCCAGCAGCCAAGTCGGACAGGGTAACGGCTACACCTTC.

The CDR3 protein is CACAGHYGYTF. The CDR3 DNA is TGTGCCTGTGCAGGACATTATGGCTACACCTTC. V is TRBV30 and J is TRBJ1-2, with D possibly being TRBD1 (5 bases). Germline V gene sequence: CDR1 GTSNPN, CDR2 SVGIG (reference sequence). The CDR3 contains 11 residues. V gave up 6 bases and J gave up 5 bases, with 10 bases separating them.

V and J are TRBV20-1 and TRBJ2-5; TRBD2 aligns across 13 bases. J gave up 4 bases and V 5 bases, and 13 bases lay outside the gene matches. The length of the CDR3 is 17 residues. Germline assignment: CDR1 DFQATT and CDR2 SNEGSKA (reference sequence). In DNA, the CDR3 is TGCAGTGCTCCTACTAGCGGGAGGGCCTTATTTTCAGAGACCCAGTACTTC. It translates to CSAPTSGRALFSETQYF.

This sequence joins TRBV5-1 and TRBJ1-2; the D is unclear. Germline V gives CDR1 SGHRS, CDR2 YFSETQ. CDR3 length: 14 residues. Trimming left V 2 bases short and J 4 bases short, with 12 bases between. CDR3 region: CASSFGGSVYGYTF. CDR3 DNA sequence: TGCGCCAGCAGCTTTGGTGGATCCGTCTATGGCTACACCTTC.

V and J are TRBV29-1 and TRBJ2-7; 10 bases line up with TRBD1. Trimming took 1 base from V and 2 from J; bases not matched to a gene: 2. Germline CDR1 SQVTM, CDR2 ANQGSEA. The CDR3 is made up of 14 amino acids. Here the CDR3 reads CSVEGDRGPYEQYF. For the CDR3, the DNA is TGCAGCGTTGAAGGGGACAGGGGCCCCTACGAGCAGTACTTC.

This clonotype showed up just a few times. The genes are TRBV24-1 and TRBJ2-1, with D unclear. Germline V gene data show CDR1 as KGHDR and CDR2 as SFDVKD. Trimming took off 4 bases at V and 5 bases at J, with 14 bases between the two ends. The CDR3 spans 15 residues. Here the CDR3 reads CATSDPGFRNNEQFF. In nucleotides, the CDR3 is TGTGCCACCAGTGACCCAGGATTTCGCAACAATGAGCAGTTCTTC.

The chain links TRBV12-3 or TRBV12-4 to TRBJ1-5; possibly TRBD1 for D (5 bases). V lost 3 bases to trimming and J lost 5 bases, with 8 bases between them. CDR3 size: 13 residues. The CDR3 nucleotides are TGTGCCAGCAGTTTGCCGGGGCATCAGCCCCAGCATTTT. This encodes CASSLPGHQPQHF.

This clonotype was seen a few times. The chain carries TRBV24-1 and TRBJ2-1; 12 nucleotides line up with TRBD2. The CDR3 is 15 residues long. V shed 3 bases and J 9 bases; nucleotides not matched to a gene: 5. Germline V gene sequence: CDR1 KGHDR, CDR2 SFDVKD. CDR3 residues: CATSDPRTSGIEQFF. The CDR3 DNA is TGTGCCACCAGTGATCCTAGGACTAGCGGGATTGAGCAGTTCTTC.

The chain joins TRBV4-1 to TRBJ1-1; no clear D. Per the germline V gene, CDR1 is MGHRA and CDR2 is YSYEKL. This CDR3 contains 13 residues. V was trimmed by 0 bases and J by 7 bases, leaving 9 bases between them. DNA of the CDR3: TGCGCCAGCAGCCAAGATTTGTCGTATGAAGCTTTCTTT. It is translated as CASSQDLSYEAFF.

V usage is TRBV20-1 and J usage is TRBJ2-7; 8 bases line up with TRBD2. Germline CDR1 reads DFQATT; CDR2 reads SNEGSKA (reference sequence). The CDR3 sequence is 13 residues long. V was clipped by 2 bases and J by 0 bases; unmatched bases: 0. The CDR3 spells CSARSGSSYEQYV. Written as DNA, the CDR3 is TGCAGTGCTAGAAGCGGGAGCTCCTACGAGCAGTACGTC.